This TCR beta chain appears in the sequencing data of a study of T cell responses to AZD1222 COVID-19 vaccine. Sequencing was performed with immunoSEQ multiplex PCR; in TCRdb, only in-frame clones are kept and a portion is missing. The sample lists more than 85,000 clones, 87% occurring once. Study observations and caveats: Elevations in Spike-specific TCR breadth and depth followed administration of two AZD1222 doses.

To note about this clone: Antigen unknown.

The V gene's germline CDR1 is LGHDT and CDR2 YNNKEL (reference sequence). V lost 4 bases, J lost 2 bases, and 5 bases stayed unmatched. The CDR3 loop spans 14 amino acids. The specimen was peripheral blood, collected 28 days after the second AZD1222 dose. The clonotype originates from an adult who received the AZD1222 COVID-19 vaccine. V gene TRBV3-1 (or the pseudogene TRBV3-2) combines with J gene TRBJ2-7; 7 bases map to TRBD1. The CDR3 DNA reads as TGTGCCAGCAGCCCCCAGGGGGAGACCTACGAGCAGTACTTC. It encodes CASSPQGETYEQYF.